This TCR beta chain was identified during a study of early T cells in non-severe SARS-CoV-2 infection. Study-level background: Unsorted whole-blood RNA was sequenced in bulk, leaving chains unpaired. Findings and limits, study-wide: Lookups in VDJdb leaned toward anti-spike CD8 responses and missed private and CD4 specificities.

This clonotype was detected ten times or more. Antigen unknown. Researchers attached unique molecular identifiers to individual cDNA molecules. One entry per CDR3 protein results from TCRdb running MiXCR on the 5' RACE reads. The sample includes around 57,000 distinct CDR3 sequences, approximately 12% of them seen just once. The CDR3 consists of 15 residues. V lost 6 bases and J 4 bases, leaving 19 bases between the germline ends. Germline CDR1 DFQATT, CDR2 SNEGSKA (reference sequence). The TCR was taken from an adult who was a healthcare worker with PCR-confirmed SARS-CoV-2 infection or an uninfected control (not recorded which). The specimen was whole blood. The chain couples TRBV20-1 to TRBJ1-3, with D hard to call. CDR3 amino acids: CSALAGGGYGNTIYF. The CDR3 nucleotides are TGCAGTGCCCTAGCTGGAGGAGGGTACGGAAACACCATATATTTT.